This entry describes one T cell receptor (beta chain). Other nucleotide sequences in the sample specify the same CDR3. This specimen comes from a study of blood T cell repertoires in COVID-19. Study-wide background: From the United States, Italy and Spain came samples of acute and convalescent COVID-19.

The CDR3 contains 12 residues. Germline CDR1 reads SQVTM; CDR2 reads ANQGSEA. V was shortened by 5 bases and J by 0 bases, with 7 bases between the two germline ends. Here immunoSEQ multiplex PCR was the method, and the copy in TCRdb shows in-frame clones only, minus some. The profile shows 240,000 or so clones, approximately 86% of them singletons. This TCR was recovered from a woman aged 70 to 79 with active or convalescent COVID-19. The gene calls are TRBV29-1 and TRBJ2-5; the D gene is possibly TRBD1 (5 bases). The specimen was peripheral blood. The DNA for the CDR3 is TGCAGCGTTAGCAGGGACCAAGAGACCCAGTACTTC. It yields the protein CSVSRDQETQYF.